The rows below give T cell receptor beta chains drawn from one sample of a study of blood T cell repertoires in COVID-19. TCRdb keeps only in-frame clones here, not all; method: immunoSEQ multiplex PCR. The data show fewer than 250,000 clones, 65% to 85% seen once. The material sequenced was PBMCs or T cells enriched from blood (not recorded which). These receptors were collected from a woman younger than 45 who had recovered from COVID-19. The CDR3 runs from the conserved cysteine through the conserved F or W. Each record gives: J gene, D gene, V gene, clone size, CDR3 protein, CDR3 DNA. The D gene is left open where the match is weak. The size entry is marked missing in some rows and otherwise reads once, few, many or a size class.

>TRBJ1-2|.|TRBV12-5|.
CASGSGFGYTF
TGTGCTAGTGGTTCGGGTTTCGGCTACACCTTC
>TRBJ1-2|.|TRBV2|.
CASSGGDGYTF
TGTGCCAGCAGTGGGGGGGATGGCTACACCTTC
>TRBJ1-4|.|TRBV30|.
CAWRENGNEKLFF
TGTGCCTGGAGAGAAAACGGGAATGAAAAACTGTTTTTT
>TRBJ2-7|TRBD1|TRBV9|.
CASSLEGTGQGEQYF
TGTGCCAGCAGCTTAGAGGGGACAGGGCAGGGCGAGCAGTACTTC
>TRBJ2-2|TRBD1|TRBV5-1|many
CASSFGQGDTGELFF
TGCGCCAGCAGCTTCGGACAGGGGGACACCGGGGAGCTGTTTTTT
>TRBJ2-2|.|TRBV6-2/TRBV6-3|.
CASSYLLHTGELFF
TGTGCCAGCAGTTACCTCCTACACACCGGGGAGCTGTTTTTT
>TRBJ1-3|.|TRBV18|.
CASSQGGVGNTIYF
TGTGCCAGCTCACAAGGAGGGGTTGGAAACACCATATATTTT
>TRBJ2-2|TRBD2|TRBV28|.
CASSLQGLAGRAANTGELFF
TGTGCCAGCAGTTTACAGGGACTAGCGGGAAGGGCGGCGAACACCGGGGAGCTGTTTTTT
>TRBJ1-4|.|TRBV18|.
CASSPRILTNEKLFF
TGTGCCAGCTCACCCAGGATTTTAACTAATGAAAAACTGTTTTTT
>TRBJ2-3|TRBD2|TRBV29-1|.
CSVGLARSTDTQYF
TGCAGCGTCGGACTAGCGAGAAGCACAGATACGCAGTATTTT
>TRBJ2-5|TRBD1|TRBV18|.
CASSSDRVQETQYF
TGTGCCAGCTCATCCGACAGGGTGCAAGAGACCCAGTACTTC
>TRBJ2-7|.|TRBV2|.
CASSYSYEQYF
TGTGCCAGCAGTTACTCCTACGAGCAGTACTTC
>TRBJ2-7|TRBD2|TRBV3-1/TRBV3-2|.
CASSLRTSGRGSEQYF
TGTGCCAGCAGCCTTCGGACTAGCGGGAGAGGTAGCGAGCAGTACTTC
>TRBJ1-1|.|TRBV11-3|.
CASSLGGKNTEAFF
TGTGCCAGCAGCTTAGGAGGCAAGAACACTGAAGCTTTCTTT
>TRBJ1-1|TRBD1|TRBV18|.
CASSDRGNTEAFF
TGTGCCAGCTCGGACAGGGGGAACACTGAAGCTTTCTTT
>TRBJ1-2|.|TRBV28|once
CASSSPQGWGGYTF
TGTGCCAGCAGTTCACCGCAGGGTTGGGGTGGCTACACCTTC
>TRBJ1-6|.|TRBV28|.
CASSLSGSGASSLHF
TGTGCCAGCAGTTTGTCAGGGTCAGGAGCCTCATCCCTCCACTTT
>TRBJ1-5|.|TRBV24-1|.
CATSDYRSNQPQHF
TGTGCCACCAGTGATTACAGGAGCAATCAGCCCCAGCATTTT
>TRBJ2-7|.|TRBV5-1|.
CASSFGTSSYEQYF
TGCGCCAGCAGCTTTGGGACATCGAGCTACGAGCAGTACTTC
>TRBJ2-5|.|TRBV5-4|.
CASSLIKQETQYF
TGTGCCAGCAGCTTGATAAAACAAGAGACCCAGTACTTC
>TRBJ2-1|.|TRBV5-1|.
CASSLIAGGHNEQFF
TGCGCCAGCAGCTTGATCGCGGGCGGGCACAATGAGCAGTTCTTC
>TRBJ2-4|.|TRBV10-3|.
CAIRAGGGAKNIQYF
TGTGCCATCAGGGCTGGGGGAGGAGCCAAAAACATTCAGTACTTC
>TRBJ2-3|TRBD1|TRBV27|.
CASGRQGAADTQYF
TGTGCCAGCGGTCGACAGGGGGCGGCAGATACGCAGTATTTT
>TRBJ2-5|.|TRBV2|.
CASRPVPTVQETQYF
TGTGCCAGCAGGCCAGTCCCCACAGTACAAGAGACCCAGTACTTC
>TRBJ2-2|.|TRBV3-1/TRBV3-2|.
CASSQVGLPNTGELFF
TGTGCCAGCAGCCAAGTGGGGCTACCGAACACCGGGGAGCTGTTTTTT
>TRBJ2-5|.|TRBV7-2|.
CASSLDSLRETQYF
TGTGCCAGCAGCTTAGATTCACTGCGGGAGACCCAGTACTTC
>TRBJ2-2|TRBD1|TRBV5-1|.
CASRRGQLNTGELFF
TGCGCCAGCAGACGGGGACAGTTGAACACCGGGGAGCTGTTTTTT
>TRBJ2-5|.|TRBV4-1|.
CASSQEGAQETQYF
TGCGCCAGCAGCCAAGAGGGGGCACAAGAGACCCAGTACTTC
>TRBJ2-1|.|TRBV29-1|.
CSVEDRYNEQFF
TGCAGCGTTGAAGACAGGTACAATGAGCAGTTCTTC
>TRBJ2-1|TRBD2|TRBV28|.
CASSKASGRASNEQFF
TGTGCCAGCAGTAAAGCTAGCGGGAGGGCCTCCAATGAGCAGTTCTTC
>TRBJ1-4|TRBD1|TRBV28|.
CASSFPLGQGDEKLFF
TGTGCCAGCAGTTTCCCCTTGGGACAGGGCGATGAAAAACTGTTTTTT
>TRBJ1-2|.|TRBV19|.
CASTRLSGHMWDGYTF
TGTGCCAGTACCCGCCTGTCAGGGCACATGTGGGATGGCTACACCTTC
>TRBJ1-1|.|TRBV15|.
CATSRDRSGAFF
TGTGCCACCAGCAGAGATCGATCAGGAGCTTTCTTT
>TRBJ2-2|.|TRBV14|.
CASSQRYDTGELFF
TGTGCCAGCAGCCAACGGTATGACACCGGGGAGCTGTTTTTT
>TRBJ1-2|.|TRBV7-2|once
CASIPGGSNYGYTF
TGTGCCAGCATCCCTGGCGGCAGCAACTATGGCTACACCTTC
>TRBJ1-2|.|TRBV28|once
CASSFPQGYNYGYTF
TGTGCCAGCAGTTTCCCACAGGGTTATAACTATGGCTACACCTTC
>TRBJ1-4|.|TRBV5-1|.
CASSLGHRSNEKLFF
TGCGCCAGCAGCTTGGGACATAGAAGTAACGAAAAACTGTTTTTT
>TRBJ1-1|.|TRBV5-1|few
CASSLAGFGNTEAFF
TGCGCCAGCAGCTTGGCAGGGTTTGGGAACACTGAAGCTTTCTTT